This T cell receptor beta chain is from a study of vaccination effects on CD4 cells after COVID-19 (dated by TCRdb to the early 2020s). Broadly, across the study: Each participant got two doses of an mRNA SARS-CoV-2 vaccine, either BNT162b2 or mRNA-1273. SARS-CoV-2 spike-specific CD4+ TCR repertoires from before and after mRNA vaccination were compared in COVID-19 convalescent patients and in infection-naive vaccine recipients. A total of 10 COVID-19 convalescent patients and a handful of SARS-CoV-2-naive healthy vaccine recipients were included in the full study. Cultures from other donors in the study were sequenced with the Oncomine TCR Beta short-read assay on an Illumina iSeq 100. Overall study results and their limits: Limitations of the study were the small number of convalescent patients and the absence of early post-infection timepoints. Both infection-induced and vaccine-induced clones contracted markedly at late post-vaccination timepoints, which is consistent with waning T cell responses. Among healthy vaccine recipients, nearly all vaccine-induced clones were SARS-CoV-2 mono-reactive, and only 1 of 255 was cross-reactive with common cold coronaviruses.

V loses 7 bases, J loses 1 base, and the germline ends lie 4 bases apart. CDR1 MNHEY and CDR2 SVGAGI were looked up in the germline V gene. From its cysteine to its phenylalanine, the CDR3 spans 11 amino acids. Only CDR3 DNA is held: 33 bases, read in frame from base 1. Libraries came from the immunoSEQ multiplex PCR assay. DNA from the cultured and isolated CD4+ T cells underwent TCR beta CDR3 sequencing. In the original analysis: Non-productive TCR sequences were discarded, and reads were trimmed to the CDR3 region, with only CDR3s of 7 or more amino acids retained. The MANAFEST web app was used to pick out antigen-specific clonotypes by comparing their expansion in peptide wells with that in reference cultures. For clones to be considered positive, expansion at FDR<0.05 versus reference and all other wells, an odds ratio above 5, and a frequency above 0.1% in two replicate wells were required. A clonotype was called cross-reactive if it was significantly expanded both in SARS-CoV-2 spike wells and in at least one common cold coronavirus spike condition. CDR3 similarity was assessed by Levenshtein distance using the stringdist R package, and unrooted trees were constructed with ape in R 3.6.1. Here the immuneACCESS table is served through TCRdb, limited to in-frame sequences with V and J called. Missing clones are a known gap in these copies; in checked studies unresolved V genes cover under half, and the rest lacks a known reason. V and J calls and clone size are copied from that table; D and trimming were computed from the DNA. This sample lists roughly 67,000 clones; around 79% were detected once. The top ten clonotypes cover roughly a tenth of the sample.

To identify antigen-specific CD4+ T cell clonotypes by their expansion, the ViraFEST assay first stimulated PBMC with viral peptide pools and then applied TCR sequencing. After about 10 days of culture, CD4+ T cells were isolated with the EasySep CD4+ T cell isolation kit. None of the healthy vaccine recipients had a prior SARS-CoV-2 infection, which was confirmed by nucleocapsid antibody tests that came back negative both before and after vaccination. About 2.1 million PBMC per well were cultured with about 10 ug/ml peptides in IMDM containing roughly 5% human AB serum, around 10 IU/ml IL-2 and gentamicin. Half of the culture medium was replaced with fresh IL-2-containing medium on days 3 and 7. Each peptide stimulation condition was cultured in triplicate wells unless otherwise noted. Using Ficoll-Paque Plus gradient centrifugation, PBMC were separated from whole blood and then either used fresh or cryopreserved at -140C. The spike proteins of SARS-CoV-2 and of the common cold coronaviruses HCoV-NL63, HCoV-OC43 and HCoV-229E were spanned by overlapping peptide pools. The QIAamp micro DNA kit was used to extract genomic DNA from the cultured CD4+ T cells.

On this clone: No antigen is known for it. Qualities for individual bases were not recorded, and no much larger clone is one base off. The same CDR3 is also encoded by other DNA sequences in this sample.

The rearranged chain carries TRBV6-5 and TRBJ1-1, with the D gene call left open. This clonotype was obtained from a human donor who received a COVID-19 vaccine. The starting material was CD4+ T cells from PBMCs cultured with SARS-CoV-2 spike peptides, obtained before COVID-19 vaccination. What this sample's cell subset or site label stands for: SARS-CoV-2 spike overlapping peptide pool stimulation. At the DNA level, the sequence is TGTGCCAGCACGGGGAACACTGAAGCTTTCTTT. Translated, it gives CASTGNTEAFF.